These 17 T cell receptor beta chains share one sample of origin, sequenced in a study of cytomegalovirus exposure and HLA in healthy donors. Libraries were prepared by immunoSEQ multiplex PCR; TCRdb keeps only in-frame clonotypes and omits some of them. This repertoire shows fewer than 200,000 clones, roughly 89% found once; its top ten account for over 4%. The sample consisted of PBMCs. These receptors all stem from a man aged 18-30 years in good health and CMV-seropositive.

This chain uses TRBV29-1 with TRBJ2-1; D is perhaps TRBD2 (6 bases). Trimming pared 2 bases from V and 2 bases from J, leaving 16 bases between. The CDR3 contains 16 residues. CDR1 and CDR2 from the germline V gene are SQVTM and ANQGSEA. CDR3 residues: CSVESASVSTYNEQFF. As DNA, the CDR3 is TGCAGCGTTGAATCGGCTAGCGTCTCCACCTACAATGAGCAGTTCTTC.

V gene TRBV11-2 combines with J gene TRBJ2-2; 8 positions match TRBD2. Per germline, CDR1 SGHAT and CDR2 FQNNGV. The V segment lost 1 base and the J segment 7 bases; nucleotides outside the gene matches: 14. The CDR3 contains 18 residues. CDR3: CASSLGPRTSHSFGELFF. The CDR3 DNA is TGTGCCAGCAGCTTAGGCCCTCGGACTAGCCACTCATTCGGGGAGCTGTTTTTT.

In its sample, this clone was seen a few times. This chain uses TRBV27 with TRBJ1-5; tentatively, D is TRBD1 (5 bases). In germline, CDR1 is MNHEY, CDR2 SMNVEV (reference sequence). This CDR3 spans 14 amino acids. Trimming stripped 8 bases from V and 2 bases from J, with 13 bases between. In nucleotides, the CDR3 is TGTGCCAGCCAGGGCGCCGGCGGCAATCAGCCCCAGCATTTT. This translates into CASQGAGGNQPQHF.

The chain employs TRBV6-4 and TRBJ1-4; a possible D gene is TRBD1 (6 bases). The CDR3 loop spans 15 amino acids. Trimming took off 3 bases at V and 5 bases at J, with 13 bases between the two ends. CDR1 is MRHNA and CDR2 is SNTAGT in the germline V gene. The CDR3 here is CASSDRTARNEKLFF. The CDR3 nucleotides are TGTGCCAGCAGTGATAGGACAGCTCGGAATGAAAAACTGTTTTTT.

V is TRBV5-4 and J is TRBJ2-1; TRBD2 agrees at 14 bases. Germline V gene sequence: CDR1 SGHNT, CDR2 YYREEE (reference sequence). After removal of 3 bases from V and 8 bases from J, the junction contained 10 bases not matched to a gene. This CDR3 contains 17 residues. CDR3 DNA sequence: TGTGCCAGCAGCTCGGGGACTAGCGGGAGTGTTTTTGATGAGCAGTTCTTC. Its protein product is CASSSGTSGSVFDEQFF.

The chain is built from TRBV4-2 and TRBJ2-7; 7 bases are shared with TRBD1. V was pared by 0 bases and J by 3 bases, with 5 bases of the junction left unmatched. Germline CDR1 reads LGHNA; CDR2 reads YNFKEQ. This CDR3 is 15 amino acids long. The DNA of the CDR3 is TGTGCCAGCAGCCAAGACCCGACAGGGTTCTACGAGCAGTACTTC. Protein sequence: CASSQDPTGFYEQYF.

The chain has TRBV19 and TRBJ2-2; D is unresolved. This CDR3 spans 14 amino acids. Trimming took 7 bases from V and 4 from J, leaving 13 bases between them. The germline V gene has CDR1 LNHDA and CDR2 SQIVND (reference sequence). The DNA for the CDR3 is TGTGCCAGTAATGGCAATTGGCTCACCGGGGAGCTGTTTTTT. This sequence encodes CASNGNWLTGELFF.

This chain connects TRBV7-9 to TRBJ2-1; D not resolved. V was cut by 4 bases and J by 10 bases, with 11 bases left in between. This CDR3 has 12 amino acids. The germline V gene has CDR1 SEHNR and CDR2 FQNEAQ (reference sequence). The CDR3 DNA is TGTGCCAGCAGCTCCTCCGCGCGGGAGCAGTTCTTC. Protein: CASSSSAREQFF.

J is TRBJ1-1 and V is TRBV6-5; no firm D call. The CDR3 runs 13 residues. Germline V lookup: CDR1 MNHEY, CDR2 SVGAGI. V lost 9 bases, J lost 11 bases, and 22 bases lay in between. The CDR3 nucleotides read TGTGCCAGTTCGAGGGAAGCAAATTGGGTCGCTTTCTTT. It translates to CASSREANWVAFF.

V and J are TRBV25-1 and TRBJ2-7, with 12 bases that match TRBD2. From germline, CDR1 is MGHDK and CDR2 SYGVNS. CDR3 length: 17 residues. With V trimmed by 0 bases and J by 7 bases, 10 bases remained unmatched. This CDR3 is CASSEYRLGLAGWEQYF. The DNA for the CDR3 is TGTGCCAGCAGTGAATATCGTCTCGGACTAGCGGGATGGGAGCAGTACTTC.

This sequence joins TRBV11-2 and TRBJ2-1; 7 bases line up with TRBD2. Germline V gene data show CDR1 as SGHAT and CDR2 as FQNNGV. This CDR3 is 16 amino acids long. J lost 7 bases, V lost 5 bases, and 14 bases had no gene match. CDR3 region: CASSRISGSGANEQFF. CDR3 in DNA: TGTGCCAGCAGCCGCATATCGGGCAGCGGGGCTAATGAGCAGTTCTTC. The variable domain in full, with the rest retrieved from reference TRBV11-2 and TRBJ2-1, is EAGVAQSPRYKIIEKRQSVAFWCNPISGHATLYWYQQILGQGPKLLIQFQNNGVVDDSQLPKDRFSAERLKGVDSTLKIQPAKLEDSAVYLCASSRISGSGANEQFFGPGTRLTVL.

The CDR3 coding sequence is TGTGCCAGCAGTGAAGGTTCTAGCGGGAATATTCCCTACGAGCAGTACTTC. Protein: CASSEGSSGNIPYEQYF. The V gene is TRBV2, the J gene TRBJ2-7, with 9 nucleotides matching TRBD2. The length of the CDR3 is 17 residues. Germline V gene lookup returns CDR1 SNHLY and CDR2 FYNNEI. After removal of 1 base from V and 2 bases from J, the junction contained 9 bases not matched to a gene.

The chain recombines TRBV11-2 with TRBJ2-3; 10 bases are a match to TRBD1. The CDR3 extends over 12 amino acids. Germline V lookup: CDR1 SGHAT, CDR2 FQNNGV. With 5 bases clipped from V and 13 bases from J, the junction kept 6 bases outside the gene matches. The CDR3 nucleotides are TGTGCCAGCAGCCCGGCCGGGACAGGGGAGTATTTT. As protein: CASSPAGTGEYF.

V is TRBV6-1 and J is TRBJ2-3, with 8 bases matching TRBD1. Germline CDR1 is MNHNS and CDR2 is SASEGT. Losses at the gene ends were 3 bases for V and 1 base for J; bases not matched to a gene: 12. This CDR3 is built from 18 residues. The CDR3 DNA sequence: TGTGCCAGCAGTGACATTGGGACAGGACGATGGGGCACAGATACGCAGTATTTT. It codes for CASSDIGTGRWGTDTQYF.

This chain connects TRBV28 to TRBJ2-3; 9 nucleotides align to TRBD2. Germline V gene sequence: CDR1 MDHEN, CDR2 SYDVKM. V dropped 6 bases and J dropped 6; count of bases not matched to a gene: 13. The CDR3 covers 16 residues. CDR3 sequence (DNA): TGTGCCAGCAGACCCGGATGGGCGGGAGGGCGGGATACGCAGTATTTT. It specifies CASRPGWAGGRDTQYF.

Here the CDR3 DNA reads TGTGCCAGCTCACCACGGGCAGATTTCGGCAATCAGCCCCAGCATTTT. Encoded protein: CASSPRADFGNQPQHF. This chain links TRBV18 with TRBJ1-5, with D unclear. The germline V gene has CDR1 KGHSH and CDR2 LQKENI. This CDR3 is built from 16 residues. The germline V and J ends were trimmed by 1 base and 2 bases, with 12 bases remaining between them.

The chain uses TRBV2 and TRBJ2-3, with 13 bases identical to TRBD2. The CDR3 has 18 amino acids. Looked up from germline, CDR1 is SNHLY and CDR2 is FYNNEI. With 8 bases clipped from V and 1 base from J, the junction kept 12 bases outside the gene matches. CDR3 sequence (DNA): TGTGCCAGCGGAATCGGGACTAGCGGGAAGAGGGGCACAGATACGCAGTATTTT. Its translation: CASGIGTSGKRGTDTQYF.